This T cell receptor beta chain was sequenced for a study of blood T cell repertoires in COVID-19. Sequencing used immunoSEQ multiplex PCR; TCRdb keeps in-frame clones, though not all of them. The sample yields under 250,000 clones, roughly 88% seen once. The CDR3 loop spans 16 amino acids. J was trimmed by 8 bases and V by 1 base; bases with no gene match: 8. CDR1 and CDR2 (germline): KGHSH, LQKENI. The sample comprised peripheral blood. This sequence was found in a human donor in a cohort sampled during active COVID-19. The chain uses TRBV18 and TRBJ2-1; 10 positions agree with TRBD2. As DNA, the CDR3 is TGTGCCAGCTCACCACGGCTAGCGGGAGCGGGCGATGAGCAGTTCTTC. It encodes CASSPRLAGAGDEQFF.